The present entry profiles one TCR beta chain with its context. Its target is unknown. The CDR3 length is 11 residues. Looked up from germline, CDR1 is MNHEY and CDR2 is SMNVEV (reference sequence). The V and J ends lost 4 bases and 5 bases respectively, with 5 bases between them. This sample is drawn from a study of OX40 agonist ivuxolimab in advanced cancers. Study summary: Hepatocellular carcinoma, melanoma, renal cell or head and neck cancer affected the dose-escalation patients. Partial responses occurred in Three dose-escalation patients, one with hepatocellular carcinoma and two with cutaneous melanoma. Study outcomes and limitations: Fewer expanded clones were found on average in CD4+ than in CD8+ T cells.

Sequenced by immunoSEQ multiplex PCR; TCRdb stores in-frame clones only, minus some. The repertoire holds approximately 87,000 clones, with around 90% as singletons. This material consisted of CD4+ or CD8+ T cells sorted from blood, taken in a trial of the OX40 agonist ivuxolimab. This clonotype was obtained from an adult with an advanced solid tumor such as melanoma, head and neck, liver or kidney cancer. The rearrangement links TRBV27 to TRBJ2-5; D call uncertain. CDR3 sequence: CASSYGETQYF. DNA for the CDR3: TGTGCCAGCAGTTACGGGGAGACCCAGTACTTC.